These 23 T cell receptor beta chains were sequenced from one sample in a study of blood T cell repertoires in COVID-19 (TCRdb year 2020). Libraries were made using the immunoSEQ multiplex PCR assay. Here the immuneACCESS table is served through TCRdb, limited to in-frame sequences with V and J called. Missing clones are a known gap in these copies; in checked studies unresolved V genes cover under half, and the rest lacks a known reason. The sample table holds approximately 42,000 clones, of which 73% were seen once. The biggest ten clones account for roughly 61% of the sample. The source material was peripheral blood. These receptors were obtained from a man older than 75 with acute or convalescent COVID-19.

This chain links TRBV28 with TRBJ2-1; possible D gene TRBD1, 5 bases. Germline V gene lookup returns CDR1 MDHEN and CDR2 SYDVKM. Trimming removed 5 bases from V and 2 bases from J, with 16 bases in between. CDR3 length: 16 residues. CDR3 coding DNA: TGTGCCAGCAGTCCCGCAGGGTCCAAGGCCTACAATGAGCAGTTCTTC. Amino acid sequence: CASSPAGSKAYNEQFF.

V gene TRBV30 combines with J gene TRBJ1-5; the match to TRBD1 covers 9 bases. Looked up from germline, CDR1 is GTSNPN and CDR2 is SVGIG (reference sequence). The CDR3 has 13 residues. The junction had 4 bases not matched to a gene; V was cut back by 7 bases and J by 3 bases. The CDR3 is CALDRGDNQPQHF. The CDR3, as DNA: TGTGCCTTGGACAGGGGTGACAATCAGCCCCAGCATTTT.

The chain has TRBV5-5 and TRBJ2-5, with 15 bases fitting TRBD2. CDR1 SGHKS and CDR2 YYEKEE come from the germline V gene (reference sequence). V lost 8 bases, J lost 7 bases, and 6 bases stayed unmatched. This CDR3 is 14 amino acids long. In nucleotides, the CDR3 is TGTGCCAGTTTGGGACTAGCGGGAGGTGGGACCCAGTACTTC. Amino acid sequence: CASLGLAGGGTQYF.

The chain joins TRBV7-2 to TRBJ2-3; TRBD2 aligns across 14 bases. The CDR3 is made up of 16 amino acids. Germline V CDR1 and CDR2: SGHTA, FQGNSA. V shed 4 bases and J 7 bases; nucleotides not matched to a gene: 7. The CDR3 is CASSSATSGRVYTQYF. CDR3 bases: TGTGCCAGCAGCTCGGCGACTAGCGGGAGGGTATATACGCAGTATTTT.

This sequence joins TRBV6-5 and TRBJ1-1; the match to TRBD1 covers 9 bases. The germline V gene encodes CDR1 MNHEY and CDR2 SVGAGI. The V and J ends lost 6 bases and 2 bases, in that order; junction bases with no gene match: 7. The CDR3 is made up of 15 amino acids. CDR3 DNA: TGTGCCAGCAGGACAGGGGGGGGCGGAAACACTGAAGCTTTCTTT. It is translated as CASRTGGGGNTEAFF.

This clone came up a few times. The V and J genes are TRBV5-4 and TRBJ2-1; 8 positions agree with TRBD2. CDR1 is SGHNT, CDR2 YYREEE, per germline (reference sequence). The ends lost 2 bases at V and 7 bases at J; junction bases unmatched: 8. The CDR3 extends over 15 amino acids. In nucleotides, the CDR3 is TGTGCCAGCAGCTTCCTTACGGGAGGGGGGAATGAGCAGTTCTTC. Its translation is CASSFLTGGGNEQFF.

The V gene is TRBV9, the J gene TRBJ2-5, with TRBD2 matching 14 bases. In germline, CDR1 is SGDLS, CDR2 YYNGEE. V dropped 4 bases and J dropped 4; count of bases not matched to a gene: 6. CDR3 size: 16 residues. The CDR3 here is CASSPGGLAGVETQYF. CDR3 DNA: TGTGCCAGCAGCCCTGGGGGACTAGCGGGAGTAGAGACCCAGTACTTC. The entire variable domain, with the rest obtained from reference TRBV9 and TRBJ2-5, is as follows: DSGVTQTPKHLITATGQRVTLRCSPRSGDLSVYWYQQSLDQGLQFLIQYYNGEERAKGNILERFSAQQFPDLHSELNLSSLELGDSALYFCASSPGGLAGVETQYFGPGTRLLVL.

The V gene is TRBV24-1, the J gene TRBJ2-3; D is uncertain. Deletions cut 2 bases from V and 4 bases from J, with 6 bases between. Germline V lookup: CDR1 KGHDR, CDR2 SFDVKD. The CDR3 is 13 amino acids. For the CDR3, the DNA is TGTGCCACCAGTGATTCCCTTCCAGATACGCAGTATTTT. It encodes CATSDSLPDTQYF.

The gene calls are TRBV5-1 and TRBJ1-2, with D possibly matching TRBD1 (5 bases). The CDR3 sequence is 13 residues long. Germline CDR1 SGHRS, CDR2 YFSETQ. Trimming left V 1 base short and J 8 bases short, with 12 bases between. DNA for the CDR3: TGCGCCAGCAGCTTGAGGCGGGGGTTGGGCTACACCTTC. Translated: CASSLRRGLGYTF.

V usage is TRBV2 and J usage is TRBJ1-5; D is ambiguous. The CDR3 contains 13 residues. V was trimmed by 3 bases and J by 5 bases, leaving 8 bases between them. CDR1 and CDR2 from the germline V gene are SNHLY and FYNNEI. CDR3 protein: CASSDNSYQPQHF. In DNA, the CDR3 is TGTGCCAGCAGTGATAACAGCTATCAGCCCCAGCATTTT.

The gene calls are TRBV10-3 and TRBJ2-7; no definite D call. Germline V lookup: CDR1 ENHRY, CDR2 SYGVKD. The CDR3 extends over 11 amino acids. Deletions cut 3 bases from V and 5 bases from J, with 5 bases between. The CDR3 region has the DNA TGTGCCATCAGTGATTGGCACGAGCAGTACTTC. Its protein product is CAISDWHEQYF.

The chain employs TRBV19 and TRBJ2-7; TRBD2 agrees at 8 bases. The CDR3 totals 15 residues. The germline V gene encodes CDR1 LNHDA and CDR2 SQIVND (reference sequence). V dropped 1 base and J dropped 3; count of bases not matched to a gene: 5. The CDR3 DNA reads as TGTGCCAGTAGTATAGCCGGGAGGGGTAGCTACGAGCAGTACTTC. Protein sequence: CASSIAGRGSYEQYF.

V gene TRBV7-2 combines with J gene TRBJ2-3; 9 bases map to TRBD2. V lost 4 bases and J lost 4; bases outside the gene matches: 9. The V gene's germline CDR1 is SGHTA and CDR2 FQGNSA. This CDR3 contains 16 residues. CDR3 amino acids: CASSSSGAGGPDTQYF. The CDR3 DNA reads TGTGCCAGCAGCTCCTCGGGCGCGGGAGGGCCAGATACGCAGTATTTT.

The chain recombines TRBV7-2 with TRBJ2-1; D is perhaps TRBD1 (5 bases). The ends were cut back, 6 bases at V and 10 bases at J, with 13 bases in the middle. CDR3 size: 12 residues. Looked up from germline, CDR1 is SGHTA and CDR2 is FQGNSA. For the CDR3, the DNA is TGTGCCAGCAGAATTTCAGGGTTCGAGCAGTTCTTC. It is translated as CASRISGFEQFF. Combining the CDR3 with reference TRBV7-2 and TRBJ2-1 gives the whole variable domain GAGVSQSPSNKVTEKGKDVELRCDPISGHTALYWYRQSLGQGLEFLIYFQGNSAPDKSGLPSDRFSAERTGGSVSTLTIQRTQQEDSAVYLCASRISGFEQFFGPGTRLTVL.

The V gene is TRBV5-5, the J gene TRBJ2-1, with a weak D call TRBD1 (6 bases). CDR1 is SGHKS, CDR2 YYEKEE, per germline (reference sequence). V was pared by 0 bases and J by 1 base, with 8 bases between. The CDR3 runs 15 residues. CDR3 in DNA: TGTGCCAGCAGCTTGGTACAGGGTTCCTACAATGAGCAGTTCTTC. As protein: CASSLVQGSYNEQFF.

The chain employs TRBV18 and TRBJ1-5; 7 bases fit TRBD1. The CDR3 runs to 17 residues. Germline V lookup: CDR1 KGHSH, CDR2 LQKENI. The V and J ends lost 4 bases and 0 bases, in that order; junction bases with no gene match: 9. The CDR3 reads CASSLGYGTDSNQPQHF. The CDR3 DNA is TGTGCCAGCTCACTCGGGTACGGGACAGATAGCAATCAGCCCCAGCATTTT. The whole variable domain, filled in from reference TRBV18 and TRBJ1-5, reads NAGVMQNPRHLVRRRGQEARLRCSPMKGHSHVYWYRQLPEEGLKFMVYLQKENIIDESGMPKERFSAEFPKEGPSILRIQQVVRGDSAAYFCASSLGYGTDSNQPQHFGDGTRLSIL.

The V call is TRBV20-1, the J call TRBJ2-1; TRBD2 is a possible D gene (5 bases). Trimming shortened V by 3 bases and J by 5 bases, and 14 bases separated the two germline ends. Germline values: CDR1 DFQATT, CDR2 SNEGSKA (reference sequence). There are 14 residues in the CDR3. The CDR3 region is CSASRASRNNEQFF. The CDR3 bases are TGCAGTGCTAGTCGGGCTAGCCGCAACAATGAGCAGTTCTTC.

The CDR3 sequence: CASTSGGRPETQYF. As DNA, the CDR3 is TGTGCCAGCACCTCAGGAGGCAGGCCGGAGACCCAGTACTTC. The chain has TRBV7-2 and TRBJ2-5, with TRBD2 as a possible D gene (5 bases). The CDR3 length is 14 residues. Trimming removed 7 bases from V and 5 bases from J, with 17 bases in between. Per germline, CDR1 SGHTA and CDR2 FQGNSA.

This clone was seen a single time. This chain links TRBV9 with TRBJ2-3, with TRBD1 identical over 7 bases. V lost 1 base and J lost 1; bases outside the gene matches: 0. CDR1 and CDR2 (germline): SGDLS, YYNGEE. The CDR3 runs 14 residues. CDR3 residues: CASSVRGRTDTQYF. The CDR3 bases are TGTGCCAGCAGCGTAAGGGGGCGCACAGATACGCAGTATTTT.

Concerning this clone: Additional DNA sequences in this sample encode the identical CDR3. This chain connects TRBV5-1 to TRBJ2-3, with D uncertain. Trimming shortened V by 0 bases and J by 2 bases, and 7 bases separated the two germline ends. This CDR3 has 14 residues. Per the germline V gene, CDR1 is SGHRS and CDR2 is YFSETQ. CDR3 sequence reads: CASSLVADTDTQYF. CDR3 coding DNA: TGCGCCAGCAGCTTGGTTGCAGACACAGATACGCAGTATTTT.

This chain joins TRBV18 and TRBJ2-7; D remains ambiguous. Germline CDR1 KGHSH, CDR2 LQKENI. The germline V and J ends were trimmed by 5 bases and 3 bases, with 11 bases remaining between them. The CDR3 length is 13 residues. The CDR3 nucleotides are TGTGCCAGCTCATTATCCCCCGGCTACGAGCAGTACTTC. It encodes CASSLSPGYEQYF.

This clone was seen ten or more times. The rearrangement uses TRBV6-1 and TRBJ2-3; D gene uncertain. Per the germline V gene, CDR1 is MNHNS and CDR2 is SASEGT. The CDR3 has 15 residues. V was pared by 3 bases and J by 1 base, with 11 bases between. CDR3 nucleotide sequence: TGTGCCAGCAGTGAGGAACTAACTCGCACAGATACGCAGTATTTT. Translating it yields CASSEELTRTDTQYF.

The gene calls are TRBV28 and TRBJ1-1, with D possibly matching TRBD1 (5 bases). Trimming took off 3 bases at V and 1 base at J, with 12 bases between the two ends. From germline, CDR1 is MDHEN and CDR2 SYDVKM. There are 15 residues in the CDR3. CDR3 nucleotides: TGTGCCAGCAGTTTTTGGAGGGGAGGGAACACTGAAGCTTTCTTT. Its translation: CASSFWRGGNTEAFF.